This T cell receptor (beta chain) stems from a study of blood T cell repertoires in COVID-19. Study-level information: Whether acute or convalescent, the COVID-19 samples came from the United States, Italy and Spain. Sources were T cells, B-cell-depleted T cells, or PBMCs; the material itself was cDNA or gDNA.

CDR1 is MNHEY and CDR2 is SVGEGT in the germline V gene. Trimming left V 0 bases short and J 1 base short, with 10 bases between. The CDR3 is 16 amino acids. TCRdb's table, derived via immunoSEQ multiplex PCR, lists solely in-frame clones and lacks some. The sample holds about 250,000 clones, 83% seen once. This sequence originates from a middle-aged woman who had been exposed to COVID-19. The rearrangement links TRBV6-2 or TRBV6-3 to TRBJ2-1; tentatively, D is TRBD2 (6 bases). Material: PBMCs or T cells enriched from blood (not recorded which). CDR3 in amino acids: CASSYSRGASYNEQFF. CDR3 DNA sequence: TGTGCCAGCAGTTACTCGCGCGGGGCATCCTACAATGAGCAGTTCTTC.